These 21 T cell receptor beta chains share one sample of origin, sequenced in a study of cytomegalovirus exposure and HLA in healthy donors. The PCR employed 60 Vbeta primers together with 13 Jbeta primers. Profiling relied on immunoSEQ multiplex PCR, and the TCRdb table lists in-frame clones only, not all of them. This sample has approximately 180,000 clones, with 70% to 90% found just once. The sequenced material came from PBMCs. Receptor source: a woman between 18 and 30 years old in good health and CMV-seronegative.

The CDR3 coding sequence is TGTGCCAGCAGTGGCAGACTACGGACAGGGACTAATGAAAAACTGTTTTTT. Translating it yields CASSGRLRTGTNEKLFF. The chain recombines TRBV6-1 with TRBJ1-4; 8 nucleotides match TRBD1. In germline, CDR1 is MNHNS, CDR2 SASEGT. CDR3 size: 17 residues. After removal of 4 bases from V and 2 bases from J, the junction contained 9 bases not matched to a gene.

The table lists this clone with a count of one. V gene TRBV7-6 combines with J gene TRBJ1-1; no firm D call. Germline CDR1 SGHVS, CDR2 FNYEAQ. V was pared by 4 bases and J by 4 bases, with 19 bases between. This CDR3 contains 16 residues. CDR3 sequence: CASSSPEGLKSTEAFF. The CDR3 nucleotides are TGTGCCAGCAGCTCCCCCGAGGGCCTTAAAAGCACTGAAGCTTTCTTT.

The chain combines TRBV2 with TRBJ2-7; D perhaps matches TRBD2 (5 bases). The ends were cut back, 6 bases at V and 11 bases at J, with 11 bases in the middle. Germline-derived CDR1 and CDR2 are SNHLY and FYNNEI. CDR3 length equals 10 residues. The CDR3 loop reads CASRKLREYF. The CDR3 DNA reads TGTGCCAGCAGAAAACTGCGGGAGTACTTC.

This clone was observed once. The chain has TRBV5-1 and TRBJ1-1; a possible D gene is TRBD1 (5 bases). The CDR3 length is 14 residues. With 5 bases removed from V and 0 bases from J, the gap between germline ends came to 11 bases. Germline lookup yields CDR1 SGHRS and CDR2 YFSETQ. The CDR3 DNA sequence: TGCGCCAGCAGTCCCGGGGGAATGAACACTGAAGCTTTCTTT. The encoded protein is CASSPGGMNTEAFF.

J is TRBJ2-7 and V is TRBV5-1; the match to TRBD2 covers 12 bases. Germline V gene lookup returns CDR1 SGHRS and CDR2 YFSETQ. The CDR3 extends over 15 amino acids. With V trimmed by 0 bases and J by 2 bases, 0 bases remained unmatched. Here the CDR3 DNA reads TGCGCCAGCAGCTTGGGGACTAGCGGGGCCTACGAGCAGTACTTC. Its translation: CASSLGTSGAYEQYF.

This chain connects TRBV5-1 to TRBJ2-3, with D possibly being TRBD2 (6 bases). Germline assignment: CDR1 SGHRS and CDR2 YFSETQ. Trimming left V 2 bases short and J 0 bases short, with 10 bases between. CDR3 length equals 15 residues. CDR3 coding DNA: TGCGCCAGCAGCTTCCCGGGAGCTAGCACAGATACGCAGTATTTT. It yields the protein CASSFPGASTDTQYF.

The chain employs TRBV2 and TRBJ1-6, with 7 bases matching TRBD1. In germline, CDR1 is SNHLY, CDR2 FYNNEI. V lost 1 base to trimming and J lost 5 bases; unmatched junction nucleotides: 2. The CDR3 has 15 residues. The CDR3 region is CASSEGDSNNSPLHF. The CDR3 region has the DNA TGTGCCAGCAGTGAAGGGGACAGCAATAATTCACCCCTCCACTTT.

This clone has just a few counts. The CDR3 sequence: CASSLSAGSSYEQYF. As DNA, the CDR3 is TGTGCCAGCAGTTTATCGGCAGGCAGCTCCTACGAGCAGTACTTC. The chain joins TRBV28 to TRBJ2-7; D gene unclear. The CDR3 has 15 residues. The germline V and J ends were trimmed by 1 base and 0 bases, with 10 bases remaining between them. Germline V gene sequence: CDR1 MDHEN, CDR2 SYDVKM.

The chain carries TRBV19 and TRBJ1-5; 9 nucleotides align to TRBD1. V shed 4 bases and J 2 bases; nucleotides not matched to a gene: 3. The length of the CDR3 is 15 residues. Germline lookup yields CDR1 LNHDA and CDR2 SQIVND (reference sequence). The CDR3 DNA follows: TGTGCCAGTAGTAACCGACAGGGGGGCAATCAGCCCCAGCATTTT. It translates to CASSNRQGGNQPQHF.

The CDR3 sequence is CASSSGLGVDIQYF. The CDR3 DNA sequence: TGTGCCAGCAGTTCGGGACTGGGGGTAGACATTCAGTACTTC. The chain links TRBV27 to TRBJ2-4, with TRBD2 as a possible D gene (6 bases). This CDR3 comprises 14 residues. Germline V gene sequence: CDR1 MNHEY, CDR2 SMNVEV (reference sequence). V lost 4 bases and J 8 bases, leaving 15 bases between the germline ends.

This clone was counted once. The chain has TRBV27 and TRBJ2-1; TRBD2 aligns across 7 bases. This CDR3 is 16 amino acids long. Trimming took 3 bases from V and 0 from J; bases not matched to a gene: 5. Germline V lookup: CDR1 MNHEY, CDR2 SMNVEV (reference sequence). Here the CDR3 reads CASSLRGTGSYNEQFF. Written as DNA, the CDR3 is TGTGCCAGCAGTTTGCGGGGGACGGGCTCCTACAATGAGCAGTTCTTC.

In its sample, this clone was seen a few times. The rearrangement uses TRBV9 and TRBJ2-7, with 12 positions matching TRBD2. CDR3 size: 15 residues. The V gene end was trimmed by 4 bases and the J gene end by 3 bases; junction bases not matched to a gene: 5. In germline, CDR1 is SGDLS, CDR2 YYNGEE. DNA for the CDR3: TGTGCCAGCAGCCTTTCTAGCGGGGGGGTCTACGAGCAGTACTTC. It is translated as CASSLSSGGVYEQYF.

The CDR3 nucleotides are TGTGCCAGCACCCAAACAGGGACAGATACGCAGTATTTT. Translated: CASTQTGTDTQYF. V and J are TRBV5-4 and TRBJ2-3, with D possibly being TRBD1 (6 bases). The CDR3 has 13 residues. V gave up 6 bases and J gave up 3 bases, with 11 bases separating them. Germline-derived CDR1 and CDR2 are SGHNT and YYREEE (reference sequence).

This rearrangement joins TRBV29-1 to TRBJ1-2; D perhaps matches TRBD1 (6 bases). V gave up 6 bases and J gave up 6 bases, with 14 bases separating them. The CDR3 runs to 12 residues. Germline V gene lookup returns CDR1 SQVTM and CDR2 ANQGSEA. CDR3 bases: TGCAGCGTGACCCCAGGGGCAGATGGCTACACCTTC. Encoded protein: CSVTPGADGYTF. The entire variable domain, with the rest obtained from reference TRBV29-1 and TRBJ1-2, is as follows: SAVISQKPSRDICQRGTSLTIQCQVDSQVTMMFWYRQQPGQSLTLIATANQGSEATYESGFVIDKFPISRPNLTFSTLTVSNMSPEDSSIYLCSVTPGADGYTFGSGTRLTVV.

V gene TRBV18 combines with J gene TRBJ2-5, with TRBD1 as a possible D gene (5 bases). The CDR3 has 12 amino acids. The V and J ends lost 8 bases and 2 bases respectively, with 9 bases between them. Germline lookup yields CDR1 KGHSH and CDR2 LQKENI. In DNA, the CDR3 is TGTGCCAGCAGGGGCGATCAAGAGACCCAGTACTTC. Amino acid sequence: CASRGDQETQYF.

V gene TRBV7-2 combines with J gene TRBJ2-2; TRBD2 is a possible D gene (5 bases). The CDR3 consists of 15 residues. Germline CDR1 is SGHTA and CDR2 is FQGNSA. V shed 5 bases and J shed 2 bases, with 12 bases lying between them. CDR3 in DNA: TGTGCCAGCAGCCAGCGAGAGGGTAACACCGGGGAGCTGTTTTTT. It codes for CASSQREGNTGELFF.

The rearrangement links TRBV10-3 to TRBJ2-3; 8 nucleotides agree with TRBD2. Trimming cost V 11 bases and J 0 bases; bases outside gene matches: 13. The CDR3 is 16 amino acids. The germline V gene encodes CDR1 ENHRY and CDR2 SYGVKD. CDR3 nucleotides: TGTGCCGTGGGGTCGACGGGGGGGCCGAGCACAGATACGCAGTATTTT. Its translation is CAVGSTGGPSTDTQYF.

This chain connects TRBV30 to TRBJ1-6, with TRBD1 as a possible D gene (5 bases). From germline, CDR1 is GTSNPN and CDR2 SVGIG (reference sequence). V lost 2 bases and J 7 bases, leaving 12 bases between the germline ends. This CDR3 is 14 amino acids long. The CDR3 DNA reads TGTGCCTGGAGTCTTGAGGGACTAAATTCACCCCTCCACTTT. As protein: CAWSLEGLNSPLHF. The whole variable domain, filled in from reference TRBV30 and TRBJ1-6, reads SQTIHQWPATLVQPVGSPLSLECTVEGTSNPNLYWYRQAAGRGLQLLFYSVGIGQISSEVPQNLSASRPQDRQFILSSKKLLLSDSGFYLCAWSLEGLNSPLHFGNGTRLTVT.

This chain connects TRBV9 to TRBJ2-5, with a tentative D call TRBD1 (6 bases). Per germline, CDR1 SGDLS and CDR2 YYNGEE. The CDR3 contains 14 residues. The V and J ends lost 0 bases and 4 bases respectively, with 10 bases between them. Here the CDR3 reads CASSVEGVSETQYF. The DNA of the CDR3 is TGTGCCAGCAGCGTAGAGGGGGTTTCAGAGACCCAGTACTTC.

The chain joins TRBV19 to TRBJ1-1, with TRBD1 matching over 9 bases. This CDR3 region has 14 residues. The V gene's germline CDR1 is LNHDA and CDR2 SQIVND (reference sequence). The V and J ends lost 7 bases and 6 bases, in that order; junction bases with no gene match: 9. The CDR3 bases are TGTGCCAGTAACCTACAGGGGGCGGGGGCTGAAGCTTTCTTT. It translates to CASNLQGAGAEAFF.

The chain combines TRBV6-1 with TRBJ1-1, with no clear D. Trimming pared 7 bases from V and 5 bases from J, leaving 14 bases between. Germline lookup yields CDR1 MNHNS and CDR2 SASEGT. The CDR3 loop spans 13 amino acids. The CDR3 here is CASTIVIGTEAFF. The CDR3 DNA sequence: TGTGCCAGCACCATAGTTATCGGGACTGAAGCTTTCTTT.